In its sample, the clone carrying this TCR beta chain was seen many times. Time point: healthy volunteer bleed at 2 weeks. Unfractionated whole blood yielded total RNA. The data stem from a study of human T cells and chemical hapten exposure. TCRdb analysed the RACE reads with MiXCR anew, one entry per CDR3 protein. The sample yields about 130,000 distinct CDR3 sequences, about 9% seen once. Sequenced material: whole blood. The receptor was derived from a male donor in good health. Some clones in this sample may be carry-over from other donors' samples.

The chain's CDR3 is CASSSTGYSGANVLTF. CDR3 DNA: TGCGCCAGCAGCTCGACAGGGTACTCTGGGGCCAACGTCCTGACTTTC. V and J are TRBV5-1 and TRBJ2-6, with 7 nucleotides matching TRBD1. Germline assignment: CDR1 SGHRS and CDR2 YFSETQ. J lost 0 bases, V lost 3 bases, and 3 bases had no gene match. The CDR3 runs 16 residues.